One and the same sample provided the 7 T cell receptor beta chains below, sequenced in a study of cytomegalovirus exposure and HLA in healthy donors. The study ran its PCR with 60 Vbeta and 13 Jbeta primers. The data were produced by immunoSEQ multiplex PCR, yet TCRdb's version contains in-frame clones alone and is incomplete. The sample records about 160,000 clones, about four fifths being singletons. Sequenced sample: PBMCs. The receptor set was obtained from a man aged 25 to 45 in good health and CMV-seronegative.

This clone has just a few counts. The chain recombines TRBV9 with TRBJ2-1, with TRBD2 matching over 10 bases. Per the germline V gene, CDR1 is SGDLS and CDR2 is YYNGEE. Germline trimming cut 0 bases from V and 7 bases from J; bases unmatched to any gene: 4. The CDR3 loop spans 15 amino acids. The CDR3, as DNA: TGTGCCAGCAGCGTAGTTCTTAGCGGGAGGAATGAGCAGTTCTTC. Encoded protein: CASSVVLSGRNEQFF.

With respect to this clone: Sequence at one end of the junction differs from germline and may be a read error. This chain connects TRBV2 to TRBJ2-3; TRBD1 might be the D (6 bases). Germline V gene data show CDR1 as SNHLY and CDR2 as FYNNEI. The CDR3 spans 18 residues. CDR3 amino acids: CASREGLTGTTSTDTQYF. CDR3 DNA sequence: TGTGCCAGCAGGGAAGGATTGACAGGTACCACTAGCACAGATACGCAGTATTTT.

This clone turned up a few times. The genes are TRBV6-5 and TRBJ2-7, with D maybe TRBD1 (6 bases). The ends were cut back, 2 bases at V and 7 bases at J, with 12 bases in the middle. The CDR3 is 13 amino acids. Germline-derived CDR1 and CDR2 are MNHEY and SVGAGI. This CDR3 is CASSYGTPREQYF. The CDR3 coding sequence is TGTGCCAGCAGTTACGGGACACCCCGGGAGCAGTACTTC.

The gene calls are TRBV28 and TRBJ2-2; TRBD2 matches 7 bases. The CDR3 is 16 residues long. The germline V gene has CDR1 MDHEN and CDR2 SYDVKM. Losses at the gene ends were 4 bases for V and 5 bases for J; bases not matched to a gene: 10. This chain's CDR3 is CASSSPRWGGTGELFF. The DNA of the CDR3 is TGTGCCAGCAGTTCTCCCAGGTGGGGGGGAACCGGGGAGCTGTTTTTT.

The chain has TRBV28 and TRBJ1-3; a possible D gene is TRBD1 (5 bases). V lost 2 bases to trimming and J lost 0 bases, with 17 bases between them. The CDR3 spans 18 residues. Germline V gene lookup returns CDR1 MDHEN and CDR2 SYDVKM. CDR3 bases: TGTGCCAGCAGTTTAGAGGTGTCGACAGTTAGCTCTGGAAACACCATATATTTT. This sequence encodes CASSLEVSTVSSGNTIYF.

V gene TRBV7-9 combines with J gene TRBJ2-5; 10 bases match TRBD2. The CDR3 contains 17 residues. The V gene's germline CDR1 is SEHNR and CDR2 FQNEAQ (reference sequence). J gave up 4 bases and V 5 bases, and 13 bases lay outside the gene matches. In DNA, the CDR3 is TGTGCCAGCAGCCCGGGAGGCCCAGCGGGGGGGTTAGAGACCCAGTACTTC. It specifies CASSPGGPAGGLETQYF.

This chain connects TRBV13 to TRBJ1-3; D gene ambiguous. Germline CDR1 and CDR2: PRHDT and FYEKMQ (reference sequence). The CDR3 totals 12 residues. With 3 bases removed from V and 4 bases from J, the gap between germline ends came to 4 bases. CDR3 DNA sequence: TGTGCCAGCAGCTTTAGAGGAAACACCATATATTTT. It encodes CASSFRGNTIYF.